What follows are 7 T cell receptor beta chains derived from one specimen sequenced in a study of radiation and T cells in renal cell carcinoma. Time point described: blood 4 weeks post-SBRT, at nephrectomy. Treatment given: 15 Gy SBRT to primary tumor, nephrectomy 4 weeks later. Profiling relied on immunoSEQ multiplex PCR, and the TCRdb table lists in-frame clones only, not all of them. The data contain 150,000 or so clones, about 87% of them singletons. The material was blood, obtained from a patient whose treatment included radiotherapy and nephrectomy. Receptors were obtained from a woman in her forties or fifties with renal cell carcinoma.

This chain uses TRBV5-6 with TRBJ1-4; TRBD1 matches 9 bases. J lost 8 bases, V lost 0 bases, and 5 bases had no gene match. The CDR3 is made up of 15 amino acids. Per germline, CDR1 SGHDT and CDR2 YYEEEE. The CDR3 nucleotides are TGTGCCAGCAGCTTGGAGGTCGGACAGGGGGAAAAACTGTTTTTT. It specifies CASSLEVGQGEKLFF. The entire variable domain, with the rest obtained from reference TRBV5-6 and TRBJ1-4, is as follows: DAGVTQSPTHLIKTRGQQVTLRCSPKSGHDTVSWYQQALGQGPQFIFQYYEEEERQRGNFPDRFSGHQFPNYSSELNVNALLLGDSALYLCASSLEVGQGEKLFFGSGTQLSVL.

CDR3 in amino acids: CASSYQTGELFF. The CDR3 coding sequence is TGTGCCAGTAGTTACCAGACCGGGGAGCTGTTTTTT. The rearrangement links TRBV19 to TRBJ2-2; D uncertain. The CDR3 loop spans 12 amino acids. Trimming cost V 5 bases and J 5 bases, with 6 bases left between them. Per the germline V gene, CDR1 is LNHDA and CDR2 is SQIVND (reference sequence).

The V call is TRBV29-1, the J call TRBJ2-5; 13 nucleotides line up with TRBD2. The CDR3 contains 13 residues. Germline values: CDR1 SQVTM, CDR2 ANQGSEA. With V trimmed by 7 bases and J by 5 bases, 4 bases remained unmatched. The CDR3 DNA sequence: TGCAGCGGCGGGACTAGCGGGGCGGAGACCCAGTACTTC. Its translation is CSGGTSGAETQYF.

This clone was observed once. The chain couples TRBV6-5 to TRBJ2-3, with no clear D. The V and J ends lost 2 bases and 0 bases respectively, with 9 bases between them. There are 15 residues in the CDR3. CDR1 and CDR2 from the germline V gene are MNHEY and SVGAGI. CDR3 sequence (DNA): TGTGCCAGCAGTTACACACTGGGGAGCACAGATACGCAGTATTTT. Translated, it gives CASSYTLGSTDTQYF.

The chain combines TRBV7-9 with TRBJ1-1; a possible D gene is TRBD1 (5 bases). The CDR3 is made up of 12 amino acids. Trimming stripped 5 bases from V and 9 bases from J, with 13 bases between. In germline, CDR1 is SEHNR, CDR2 FQNEAQ (reference sequence). The CDR3 DNA sequence: TGTGCCAGCAGCCTCCCGGCGGACAAAGCTTTCTTT. Residues: CASSLPADKAFF.

This clone came up once. The V call is TRBV29-1, the J call TRBJ2-5; the D gene is possibly TRBD2 (5 bases). Trimming took 3 bases from V and 2 from J, leaving 13 bases between them. CDR3 length: 14 amino acids. Germline loops: CDR1 SQVTM, CDR2 ANQGSEA. For the CDR3, the DNA is TGCAGCGTTGATGAGGGCATCGGGCAAGAGACCCAGTACTTC. This translates into CSVDEGIGQETQYF.

On this clone: The same CDR3 also results from other DNA sequences found in this sample. The CDR3 spells CASSSRTSGGTDTQYF. The CDR3 region has the DNA TGCGCCAGCAGCTCCCGGACTAGCGGGGGCACAGATACGCAGTATTTT. The J gene is TRBJ2-3, the V gene TRBV5-1, with 12 bases matching TRBD2. Germline values: CDR1 SGHRS, CDR2 YFSETQ. The CDR3 is 16 amino acids. The ends lost 3 bases at V and 1 base at J; junction bases unmatched: 3.